This entry lists 25 T cell receptor beta chains sequenced from one sample in a study of blood T cell repertoires in COVID-19. Sequenced by immunoSEQ multiplex PCR; TCRdb stores in-frame clones only, minus some. In the table there are about 71,000 clones, about four fifths of which are singletons. The sequenced sample was peripheral blood. The receptors derive from a woman aged 80 or over with acute or convalescent COVID-19.

The chain recombines TRBV25-1 with TRBJ1-1, with 12 bases identical to TRBD1. The CDR3 has 12 residues. J was trimmed by 11 bases and V by 6 bases; bases with no gene match: 4. Germline V CDR1 and CDR2: MGHDK, SYGVNS. CDR3 in DNA: TGTGCCAGCAGCAGGGACAGGGGGCTTGCTTTCTTT. It specifies CASSRDRGLAFF.

The J gene is TRBJ1-6, the V gene TRBV7-8; D perhaps matches TRBD1 (5 bases). CDR1 and CDR2 (germline): SGHVS, FQNEAQ. Between the trimmed V and J ends, which lost 1 base and 7 bases, there was a span of 14 bases. The CDR3 has 16 residues. The CDR3: CASSLGPIRGNSPLHF. The CDR3 region has the DNA TGTGCCAGCAGCTTAGGCCCTATCCGGGGGAATTCACCCCTCCACTTT.

The chain links TRBV5-6 to TRBJ2-1, with 7 bases identical to TRBD1. Losses at the gene ends were 0 bases for V and 4 bases for J; bases not matched to a gene: 7. The CDR3 spans 16 residues. Germline V CDR1 and CDR2: SGHDT, YYEEEE. The CDR3 is CASSLERGGDYNEQFF. CDR3 DNA: TGTGCCAGCAGCTTGGAGAGAGGGGGCGATTACAATGAGCAGTTCTTC.

The V gene is TRBV6-5, the J gene TRBJ2-1; 7 nucleotides agree with TRBD2. Germline CDR1 reads MNHEY; CDR2 reads SVGAGI. This CDR3 has 15 residues. V lost 4 bases and J lost 6; bases outside the gene matches: 9. The chain's CDR3 is CASSFGGGPVNEQFF. The CDR3 DNA reads TGTGCCAGCAGTTTTGGGGGAGGGCCGGTCAATGAGCAGTTCTTC.

The chain employs TRBV7-9 and TRBJ2-1, with D possibly matching TRBD2 (5 bases). In germline, CDR1 is SEHNR, CDR2 FQNEAQ (reference sequence). The V gene lost 4 bases and the J gene lost 1 base, with 11 bases spanning the gap. This CDR3 spans 15 amino acids. The CDR3 nucleotides read TGTGCCAGCAGCTGGCGGGTCCCATCCTACAATGAGCAGTTCTTC. This gives the protein CASSWRVPSYNEQFF. Supplemented by reference TRBV7-9 and TRBJ2-1, the full variable domain reads DTGVSQNPRHKITKRGQNVTFRCDPISEHNRLYWYRQTLGQGPEFLTYFQNEAQLEKSRLLSDRFSAERPKGSFSTLEIQRTEQGDSAMYLCASSWRVPSYNEQFFGPGTRLTVL.

This chain uses TRBV2 with TRBJ1-6; no definite D call. The CDR3 contains 15 residues. V shed 10 bases and J shed 0 bases, with 13 bases lying between them. The V gene's germline CDR1 is SNHLY and CDR2 FYNNEI. CDR3 in DNA: TGTGCCATGCGGGGAACACGCTCCTATAATTCACCCCTCCACTTT. Encoded protein: CAMRGTRSYNSPLHF.

Only one count was recorded for this clone. As DNA, the CDR3 is TGTGCCAGCAGCCCACCCAAAATACTAGCCAAAAACATTCAGTACTTC. It encodes CASSPPKILAKNIQYF. The chain is built from TRBV7-9 and TRBJ2-4; no firm D call. The V gene lost 5 bases and the J gene lost 0 bases, with 14 bases spanning the gap. CDR1 and CDR2 from the germline V gene are SEHNR and FQNEAQ (reference sequence). This CDR3 has 16 amino acids.

Here the CDR3 reads CASSPSGQGDYGYTF. The CDR3 DNA reads TGTGCCAGCAGCCCGTCAGGTCAGGGCGACTATGGCTACACCTTC. The rearrangement uses TRBV7-2 and TRBJ1-2, with a possible D match to TRBD1 (5 bases). This CDR3 contains 15 residues. V dropped 5 bases and J dropped 3 bases, with 16 bases sitting between them. The germline gives CDR1 SGHTA, CDR2 FQGNSA.

This clone was seen just once. The chain carries TRBV10-3 and TRBJ1-1; TRBD1 is a possible D gene (6 bases). Germline V CDR1 and CDR2: ENHRY, SYGVKD. The CDR3 extends over 15 amino acids. V shed 4 bases and J shed 0 bases, with 12 bases lying between them. CDR3 residues: CAISARTALNTEAFF. In DNA, the CDR3 is TGTGCCATCAGTGCCCGGACAGCATTGAACACTGAAGCTTTCTTT.

J is TRBJ2-5 and V is TRBV19; D is perhaps TRBD1 (6 bases). The length of the CDR3 is 13 residues. Per the germline V gene, CDR1 is LNHDA and CDR2 is SQIVND (reference sequence). Trimming removed 3 bases from V and 4 bases from J, with 9 bases in between. CDR3 loop: CASSILRGETQYF. Written as DNA, the CDR3 is TGTGCCAGTAGTATCCTCAGGGGAGAGACCCAGTACTTC.

CDR3 nucleotide sequence: TGTGCCAGCAGCTTAGTGGCGGGGACTAGCGGGAGAAGAACAGATACGCAGTATTTT. This gives the protein CASSLVAGTSGRRTDTQYF. The genes are TRBV7-2 and TRBJ2-3; 14 positions agree with TRBD2. From germline, CDR1 is SGHTA and CDR2 FQGNSA. The V segment lost 1 base and the J segment 3 bases; nucleotides outside the gene matches: 9. The CDR3 extends over 19 amino acids.

The chain links TRBV6-5 to TRBJ1-2; maybe TRBD1 (6 bases). The germline V and J ends were trimmed by 7 bases and 6 bases, with 21 bases remaining between them. CDR1 and CDR2 (germline): MNHEY, SVGAGI. This CDR3 region has 15 residues. Written as DNA, the CDR3 is TGTGCCAGCACCCAAGGGGGACACAAGACCGATGGCTACACCTTC. Translated, it gives CASTQGGHKTDGYTF.

CDR3 nucleotide sequence: TGTGCCACACGAGGGGAAAAACTGTTTTTT. This sequence encodes CATRGEKLFF. The chain employs TRBV2 and TRBJ1-4; D is unresolved. Trimming took 10 bases from V and 8 from J, leaving 8 bases between them. This CDR3 contains 10 residues. Germline V CDR1 and CDR2: SNHLY, FYNNEI.

The chain joins TRBV5-8 to TRBJ1-5; TRBD1 matches at 8 bases. The V segment lost 0 bases and the J segment 7 bases; nucleotides outside the gene matches: 6. Germline V gives CDR1 SGHTS, CDR2 YDEGEE. The CDR3 consists of 15 residues. The CDR3 here is CASSLGFRGRQPQHF. CDR3 sequence (DNA): TGTGCCAGCAGCTTGGGTTTCAGGGGGCGGCAGCCCCAGCATTTT.

The chain uses TRBV27 and TRBJ2-5; the match to TRBD1 covers 7 bases. The CDR3 totals 15 residues. V shed 4 bases and J 4 bases; nucleotides not matched to a gene: 9. Germline CDR1 MNHEY, CDR2 SMNVEV (reference sequence). CDR3 DNA sequence: TGTGCCAGCAGTTCCCACATCGCAGGGGGAGAGACCCAGTACTTC. Translating it yields CASSSHIAGGETQYF.

This chain uses TRBV6-1 with TRBJ1-4; 9 bases align to TRBD1. Per the germline V gene, CDR1 is MNHNS and CDR2 is SASEGT. The CDR3 sequence is 14 residues long. The J segment lost 8 bases and the V segment lost 2 bases, leaving 3 bases of the junction unmatched. In DNA, the CDR3 is TGTGCCAGCAGTGAATACGGGACAGGGGAAAAACTGTTTTTT. Protein: CASSEYGTGEKLFF.

This clone was observed once. V is TRBV7-9 and J is TRBJ1-2; no reliable D call. Germline assignment: CDR1 SEHNR and CDR2 FQNEAQ (reference sequence). V lost 0 bases and J 7 bases, leaving 21 bases between the germline ends. The CDR3 sequence is 17 residues long. The CDR3 bases are TGTGCCAGCAGCTTAGCCCCCTCGTCGCGGGGTTACGCTGGCTACACCTTC. It translates to CASSLAPSSRGYAGYTF.

The chain links TRBV10-2 to TRBJ1-4, with 8 bases identical to TRBD1. This CDR3 is built from 16 residues. After removal of 6 bases from V and 11 bases from J, the junction contained 17 bases not matched to a gene. Germline CDR1 reads WSHSY; CDR2 reads SAAADI. For the CDR3, the DNA is TGCGCCAGCAGGGACCTTGGGACAGGAAAAAAGGGGAAACTGTTTTTT. Protein product: CASRDLGTGKKGKLFF.

A single count supports this clone. This chain connects TRBV19 to TRBJ1-3, with D uncertain. The germline V gene encodes CDR1 LNHDA and CDR2 SQIVND (reference sequence). The CDR3 covers 12 residues. V gave up 5 bases and J gave up 0 bases, with 2 bases separating them. In nucleotides, the CDR3 is TGTGCCAGTAGTCTCTCTGGAAACACCATATATTTT. Translating gives CASSLSGNTIYF.

This chain links TRBV5-6 with TRBJ1-1; no firm D call. Trimming took off 2 bases at V and 6 bases at J, with 11 bases between the two ends. The germline gives CDR1 SGHDT, CDR2 YYEEEE. The CDR3 sequence is 13 residues long. CDR3 sequence: CASSFTGYAEAFF. In DNA, the CDR3 is TGTGCCAGCAGCTTCACCGGGTACGCTGAAGCTTTCTTT. Based on the CDR3 plus reference TRBV5-6 and TRBJ1-1, the full variable domain is DAGVTQSPTHLIKTRGQQVTLRCSPKSGHDTVSWYQQALGQGPQFIFQYYEEEERQRGNFPDRFSGHQFPNYSSELNVNALLLGDSALYLCASSFTGYAEAFFGQGTRLTVV.

The chain carries TRBV7-6 and TRBJ2-5, with D unresolved. Germline V gives CDR1 SGHVS, CDR2 FNYEAQ. The CDR3 is 13 residues long. With 3 bases removed from V and 2 bases from J, the gap between germline ends came to 7 bases. CDR3 DNA: TGTGCCAGCAGCTTGCGGCCTCAAGAGACCCAGTACTTC. Translation gives CASSLRPQETQYF.

This clone has a handful of counts. V and J are TRBV7-3 and TRBJ2-7; D is ambiguous. Germline V gene lookup returns CDR1 SGHTA and CDR2 FQGTGA. This CDR3 contains 11 residues. With 2 bases removed from V and 7 bases from J, the gap between germline ends came to 6 bases. The CDR3 coding sequence is TGTGCCAGCAGCTTAGGGCAGGAGCAGTACTTC. It encodes CASSLGQEQYF.

The genes are TRBV7-9 and TRBJ2-1, with 12 bases that match TRBD2. V was clipped by 5 bases and J by 10 bases; unmatched bases: 3. From germline, CDR1 is SEHNR and CDR2 FQNEAQ (reference sequence). The CDR3 runs to 13 residues. The CDR3 is CASSTGLAGEQFF. The CDR3 region has the DNA TGTGCCAGCAGCACAGGACTAGCGGGAGAGCAGTTCTTC.

The rearrangement links TRBV5-1 to TRBJ1-1; 7 nucleotides line up with TRBD1. V gave up 2 bases and J gave up 5 bases; unmatched junction bases: 9. Germline V gives CDR1 SGHRS, CDR2 YFSETQ. The CDR3 consists of 15 residues. CDR3 residues: CASSFLTGSGTEAFF. CDR3 in DNA: TGCGCCAGCAGCTTCCTGACAGGGTCGGGAACTGAAGCTTTCTTT.

The chain employs TRBV20-1 and TRBJ1-1; D not certain. Trimming shortened V by 3 bases and J by 0 bases, and 5 bases separated the two germline ends. Germline CDR1 and CDR2: DFQATT and SNEGSKA (reference sequence). The CDR3 runs to 12 residues. The DNA for the CDR3 is TGCAGTGCTAGTGTAGTGAACACTGAAGCTTTCTTT. Protein: CSASVVNTEAFF.